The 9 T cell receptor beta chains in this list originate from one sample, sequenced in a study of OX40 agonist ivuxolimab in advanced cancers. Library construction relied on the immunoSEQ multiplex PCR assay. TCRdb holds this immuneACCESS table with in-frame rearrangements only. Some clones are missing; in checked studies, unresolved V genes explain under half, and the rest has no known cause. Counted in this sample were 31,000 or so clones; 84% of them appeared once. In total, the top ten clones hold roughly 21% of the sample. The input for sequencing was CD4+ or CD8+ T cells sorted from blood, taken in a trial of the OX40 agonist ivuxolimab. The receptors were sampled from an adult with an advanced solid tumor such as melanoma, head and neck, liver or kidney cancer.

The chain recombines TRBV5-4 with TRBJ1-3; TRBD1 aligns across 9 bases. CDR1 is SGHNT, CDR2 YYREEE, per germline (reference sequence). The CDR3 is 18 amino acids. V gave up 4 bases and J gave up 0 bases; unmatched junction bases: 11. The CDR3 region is CASSPNPGQGSSGNTIYF. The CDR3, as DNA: TGTGCCAGCAGCCCCAACCCGGGACAGGGAAGCTCTGGAAACACCATATATTTT.

CDR3 in amino acids: CASSLAETQSYEQYF. In nucleotides, the CDR3 is TGTGCCAGCAGCTTAGCTGAGACCCAATCCTACGAGCAGTACTTC. J is TRBJ2-7 and V is TRBV13, with D uncertain. This CDR3 region has 15 residues. Trimming took 1 base from V and 1 from J, leaving 11 bases between them. Germline loops: CDR1 PRHDT, CDR2 FYEKMQ (reference sequence).

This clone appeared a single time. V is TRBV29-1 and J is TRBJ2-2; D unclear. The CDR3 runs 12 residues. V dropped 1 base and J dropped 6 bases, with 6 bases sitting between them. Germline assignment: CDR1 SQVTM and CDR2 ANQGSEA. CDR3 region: CSVEGLPGELFF. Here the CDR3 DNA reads TGCAGCGTTGAAGGGTTGCCCGGGGAGCTGTTTTTT.

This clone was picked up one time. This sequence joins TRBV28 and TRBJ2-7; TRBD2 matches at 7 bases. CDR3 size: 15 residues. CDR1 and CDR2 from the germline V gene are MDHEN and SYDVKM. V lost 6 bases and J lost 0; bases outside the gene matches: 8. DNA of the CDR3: TGTGCCAGCAGCACCTTGCGGGAGTACTCCTACGAGCAGTACTTC. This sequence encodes CASSTLREYSYEQYF.

The CDR3 loop is CASSPSGGGNQPQHF. CDR3 bases: TGTGCCAGCAGCCCCAGTGGCGGGGGCAATCAGCCCCAGCATTTT. This chain uses TRBV9 with TRBJ1-5, with D hard to call. The CDR3 has 15 residues. With 4 bases removed from V and 2 bases from J, the gap between germline ends came to 13 bases. Germline V gene data show CDR1 as SGDLS and CDR2 as YYNGEE.

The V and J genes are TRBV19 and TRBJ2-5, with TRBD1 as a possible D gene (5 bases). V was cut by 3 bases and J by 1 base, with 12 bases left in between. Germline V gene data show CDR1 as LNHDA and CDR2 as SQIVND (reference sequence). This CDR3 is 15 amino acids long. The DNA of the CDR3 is TGTGCCAGTAGTATTCTGCAGGGTGCCCAAGAGACCCAGTACTTC. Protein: CASSILQGAQETQYF.

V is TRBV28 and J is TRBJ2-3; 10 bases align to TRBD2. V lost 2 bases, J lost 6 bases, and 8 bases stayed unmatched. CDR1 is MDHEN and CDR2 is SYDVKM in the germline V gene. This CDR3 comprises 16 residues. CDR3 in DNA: TGTGCCAGCAGTTTAGGGGAAGCGGGAGGGCCGGATACGCAGTATTTT. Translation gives CASSLGEAGGPDTQYF.

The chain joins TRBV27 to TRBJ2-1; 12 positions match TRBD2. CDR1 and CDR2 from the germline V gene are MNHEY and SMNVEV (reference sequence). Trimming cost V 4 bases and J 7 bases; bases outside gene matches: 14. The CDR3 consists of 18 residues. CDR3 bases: TGTGCCAGCAGTTCACCAAGGCTAGCGGGAGGGTCGGGAAATGAGCAGTTCTTC. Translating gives CASSSPRLAGGSGNEQFF.

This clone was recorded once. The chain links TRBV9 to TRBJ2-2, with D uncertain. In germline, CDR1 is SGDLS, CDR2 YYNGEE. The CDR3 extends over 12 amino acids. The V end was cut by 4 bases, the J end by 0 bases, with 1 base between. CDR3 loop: CASSPNTGELFF. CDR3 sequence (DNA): TGTGCCAGCAGCCCGAACACCGGGGAGCTGTTTTTT.